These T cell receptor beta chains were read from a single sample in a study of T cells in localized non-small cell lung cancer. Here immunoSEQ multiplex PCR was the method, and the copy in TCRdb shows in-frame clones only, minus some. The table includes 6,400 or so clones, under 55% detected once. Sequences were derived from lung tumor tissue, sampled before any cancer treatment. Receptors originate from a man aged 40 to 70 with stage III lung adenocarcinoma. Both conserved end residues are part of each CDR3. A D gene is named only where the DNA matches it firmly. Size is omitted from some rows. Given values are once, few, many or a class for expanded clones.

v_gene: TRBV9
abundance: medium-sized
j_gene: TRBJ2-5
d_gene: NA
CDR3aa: CASRPRGGEETQYF
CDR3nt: TGTGCCAGCAGGCCCAGGGGAGGCGAAGAGACCCAGTACTTC

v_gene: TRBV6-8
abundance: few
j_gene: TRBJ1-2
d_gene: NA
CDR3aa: CASSGGQIIYGYTF
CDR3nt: TGTGCCAGCAGTGGAGGGCAGATCATCTATGGCTACACCTTC

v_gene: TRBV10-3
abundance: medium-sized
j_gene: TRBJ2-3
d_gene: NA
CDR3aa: CAGASTLTDTQYF
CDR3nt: TGTGCAGGAGCTAGCACCCTTACAGATACGCAGTATTTT

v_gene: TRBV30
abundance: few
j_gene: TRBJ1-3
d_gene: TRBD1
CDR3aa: CAWRTGTSGNTIYF
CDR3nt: TGTGCCTGGAGGACAGGGACCTCTGGAAACACCATATATTTT

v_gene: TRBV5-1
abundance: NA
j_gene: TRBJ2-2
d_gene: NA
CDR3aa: CASSLAVTGFNTGELFF
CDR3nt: TGCGCCAGCAGCTTGGCCGTCACAGGGTTTAACACCGGGGAGCTGTTTTTT

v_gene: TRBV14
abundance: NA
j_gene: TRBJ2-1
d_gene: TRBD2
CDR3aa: CASSQGAGTRSTNEQFF
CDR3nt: TGTGCCAGCAGCCAGGGAGCCGGGACTAGATCCACCAATGAGCAGTTCTTC

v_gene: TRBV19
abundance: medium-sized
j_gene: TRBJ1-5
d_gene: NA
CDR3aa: CASSGAGINQPQHF
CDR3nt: TGTGCCAGTAGTGGGGCAGGAATAAATCAGCCCCAGCATTTT

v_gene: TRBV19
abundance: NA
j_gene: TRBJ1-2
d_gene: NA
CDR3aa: CASSSLRDPRGYTF
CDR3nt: TGTGCCAGTAGTAGTCTCCGGGACCCCAGAGGCTACACCTTC

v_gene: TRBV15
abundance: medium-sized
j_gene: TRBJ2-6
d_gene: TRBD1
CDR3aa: CATSRAIQGQGANVLTF
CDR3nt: TGTGCCACCAGCAGAGCCATACAGGGGCAAGGGGCCAACGTCCTGACTTTC

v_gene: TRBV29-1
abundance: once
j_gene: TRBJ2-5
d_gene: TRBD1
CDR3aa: CSVQQGAGETQYF
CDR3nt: TGCAGCGTGCAACAGGGGGCAGGGGAGACCCAGTACTTC

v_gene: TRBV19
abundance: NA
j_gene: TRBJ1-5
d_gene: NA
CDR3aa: CASSRSQGSRNQPQHF
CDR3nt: TGTGCCAGTAGTAGGAGCCAGGGGTCTCGCAATCAGCCCCAGCATTTT

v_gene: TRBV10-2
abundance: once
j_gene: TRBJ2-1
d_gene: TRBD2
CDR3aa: CASTDPKGGLAGAYNEQFF
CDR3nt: TGCGCCAGCACCGATCCCAAAGGAGGACTAGCGGGAGCCTACAATGAGCAGTTCTTC

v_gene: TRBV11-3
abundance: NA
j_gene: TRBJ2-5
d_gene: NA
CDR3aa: CASSSPGLRETQYF
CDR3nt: TGTGCCAGCAGTTCTCCGGGGTTGCGAGAGACCCAGTACTTC

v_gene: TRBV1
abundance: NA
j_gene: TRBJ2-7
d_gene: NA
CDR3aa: CASSQDPGRSYEQYF
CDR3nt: TGCGCCAGCAGCCAAGATCCAGGGAGGAGCTACGAGCAGTACTTC

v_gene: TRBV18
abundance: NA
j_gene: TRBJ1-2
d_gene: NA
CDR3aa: CASSPGEKGRYTF
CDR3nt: TGTGCCAGCTCACCGGGAGAAAAGGGGAGGTACACCTTC

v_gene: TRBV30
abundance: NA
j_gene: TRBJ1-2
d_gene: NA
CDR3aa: CAWSVGAHGYTF
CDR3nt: TGTGCCTGGAGTGTGGGGGCCCATGGCTACACCTTC

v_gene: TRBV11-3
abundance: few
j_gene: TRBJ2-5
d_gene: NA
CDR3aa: CASSSYGPQETQYF
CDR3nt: TGTGCCAGCAGCTCATACGGCCCACAAGAGACCCAGTACTTC

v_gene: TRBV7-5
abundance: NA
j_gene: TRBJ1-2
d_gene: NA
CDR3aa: CASSSSLASGGANGYTF
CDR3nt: TGTGCCAGCAGCTCCAGCTTAGCCTCAGGGGGCGCAAATGGCTACACCTTC